The 11 T cell receptor beta chains reported below all come from one sample, sequenced in a study of blood T cell repertoires in COVID-19. Assay used: immunoSEQ multiplex PCR; TCRdb lists only in-frame clones, some missing. Of tens of thousands of clones in the sample, approximately 90% were seen once. Sequenced material: PBMCs or T cells enriched from blood (not recorded which). These receptors were obtained from a woman aged 40 to 50 who had recovered from COVID-19.

V usage is TRBV12-3 or TRBV12-4 and J usage is TRBJ1-2, with D unresolved. The CDR3 totals 13 residues. Trimming cost V 4 bases and J 7 bases, with 13 bases left between them. DNA of the CDR3: TGTGCCAGCAGTTCCGACACCTTTCCTGGCTACACCTTC. Protein: CASSSDTFPGYTF.

The sample holds one count of this clone. Other nucleotide sequences in the sample specify the same CDR3. The chain carries TRBV12-3 or TRBV12-4 and TRBJ1-4; D ambiguous. The CDR3 totals 13 residues. The V end lost 2 bases, the J end lost 7 bases, and 8 bases lay between the germline ends. As DNA, the CDR3 is TGTGCCAGCAGTTTATCGGGAGTTGAAAAACTGTTTTTT. This sequence encodes CASSLSGVEKLFF.

The chain recombines TRBV7-2 with TRBJ2-7; 8 nucleotides agree with TRBD2. CDR1 SGHTA and CDR2 FQGNSA come from the germline V gene. This CDR3 region has 15 residues. The V and J ends lost 5 bases and 3 bases, in that order; junction bases with no gene match: 9. The CDR3 coding sequence is TGTGCCAGCAGCCCATCGAGTAGCGGGGACTACGAGCAGTACTTC. This codes for CASSPSSSGDYEQYF.

The chain employs TRBV7-9 and TRBJ2-3; D is perhaps TRBD1 (5 bases). V was clipped by 3 bases and J by 1 base, with 11 bases between them. Germline V lookup: CDR1 SEHNR, CDR2 FQNEAQ (reference sequence). The CDR3 runs to 15 residues. In DNA, the CDR3 is TGTGCCAGCAGCTTCTCACAACAGGGCACAGATACGCAGTATTTT. It translates to CASSFSQQGTDTQYF.

The CDR3 here is CASSLGQASTNEKLFF. The CDR3 DNA sequence: TGCGCCAGCAGCTTGGGGCAGGCGTCAACTAATGAAAAACTGTTTTTT. This rearrangement joins TRBV5-1 to TRBJ1-4, with D uncertain. There are 16 residues in the CDR3. Germline V gene sequence: CDR1 SGHRS, CDR2 YFSETQ. The V end lost 0 bases, the J end lost 0 bases, and 9 bases lay between the germline ends.

This clone has just a few counts. J is TRBJ1-1 and V is TRBV5-1; 9 bases agree with TRBD1. This CDR3 has 15 residues. Germline V gene lookup returns CDR1 SGHRS and CDR2 YFSETQ. The J segment lost 4 bases and the V segment lost 4 bases, leaving 8 bases of the junction unmatched. The CDR3 DNA is TGCGCCAGCAGCCCCCGGACAGGGGAGACCACTGAAGCTTTCTTT. This encodes CASSPRTGETTEAFF.

The J gene is TRBJ2-1, the V gene TRBV5-1; 15 bases agree with TRBD2. Trimming at V came to 3 bases and at J to 7 bases, leaving 8 bases not matched to a gene. Germline loops: CDR1 SGHRS, CDR2 YFSETQ. The CDR3 spans 17 residues. The DNA for the CDR3 is TGCGCCAGCAGCTGGACTAGCGGGGGGGCCAGCCTGAATGAGCAGTTCTTC. Translated, it gives CASSWTSGGASLNEQFF.

The DNA for the CDR3 is TGTGCCAGCAGTTTATCGACAGGGAATGTACAGAATGAGCAGTTCTTC. It specifies CASSLSTGNVQNEQFF. This chain links TRBV27 with TRBJ2-1, with TRBD1 matching 7 bases. This CDR3 contains 16 residues. Germline V gene sequence: CDR1 MNHEY, CDR2 SMNVEV (reference sequence). V shed 0 bases and J 7 bases; nucleotides not matched to a gene: 9.

This clone was recorded once. V and J are TRBV3-1 (or the pseudogene TRBV3-2) and TRBJ1-1; D gene uncertain. The CDR3 is 13 residues long. Germline CDR1 LGHDT, CDR2 YNNKEL (reference sequence). V gave up 4 bases and J gave up 5 bases, with 11 bases separating them. CDR3 nucleotides: TGTGCCAGCAGCCGAGCCGACAAGACTGAAGCTTTCTTT. Translating gives CASSRADKTEAFF.

The chain recombines TRBV11-3 with TRBJ2-2, with 9 bases identical to TRBD1. Germline V gives CDR1 SGHNT, CDR2 YENEEA. This CDR3 has 15 residues. The trim removed 1 base at V and 6 bases at J, leaving 3 bases unmatched. The CDR3 region has the DNA TGTGCCAGCAGCTTAGGGACAGGGGATCCCGGGGAGCTGTTTTTT. Translation gives CASSLGTGDPGELFF.

The CDR3, as DNA: TGTGCCAGCACTTTAGGGGCCGGGACACAATACAATGAGCAGTTCTTC. Protein: CASTLGAGTQYNEQFF. The chain is built from TRBV11-2 and TRBJ2-1; the D gene is possibly TRBD1 (6 bases). The CDR3 contains 16 residues. V was cut by 7 bases and J by 4 bases, with 20 bases left in between. Per germline, CDR1 SGHAT and CDR2 FQNNGV.